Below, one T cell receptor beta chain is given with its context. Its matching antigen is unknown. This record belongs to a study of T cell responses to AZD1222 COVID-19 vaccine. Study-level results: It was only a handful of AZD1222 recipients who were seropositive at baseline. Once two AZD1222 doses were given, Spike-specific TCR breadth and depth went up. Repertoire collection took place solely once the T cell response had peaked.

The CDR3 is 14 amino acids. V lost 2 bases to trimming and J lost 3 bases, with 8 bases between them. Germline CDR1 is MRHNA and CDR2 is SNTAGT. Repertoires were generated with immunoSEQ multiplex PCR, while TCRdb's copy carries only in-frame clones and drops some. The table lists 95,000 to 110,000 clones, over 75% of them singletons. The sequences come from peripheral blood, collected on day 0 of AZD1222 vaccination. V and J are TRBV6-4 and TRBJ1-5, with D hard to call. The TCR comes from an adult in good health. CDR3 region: CASSDGQYNQPQHF. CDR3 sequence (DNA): TGTGCCAGCAGTGACGGGCAGTACAATCAGCCCCAGCATTTT.